This T cell receptor beta chain emerged from a study of T cell repertoires in cytomegalovirus infection. Whole-study context: An indication of both CMV infection and matching HLA type came from public TCR beta signatures.

Germline V CDR1 and CDR2: SGHRS, YFSETQ. The CDR3 sequence is 15 residues long. The V gene lost 2 bases and the J gene lost 4 bases, with 13 bases spanning the gap. Using its own MiXCR run on the reads, TCRdb lists one record per CDR3 protein. The sample lists 250,000 to 300,000 distinct CDR3 sequences; around 15% were seen once. The sequencing input was CD8+ T cells from PBMCs. V usage is TRBV5-1 and J usage is TRBJ2-1; perhaps TRBD2 as D (6 bases). The receptor comes from a human donor in good health (CMV status not recorded). Some clones in this sample may be carry-over from other donors' samples. CDR3 bases: TGCGCCAGCAGCTTTAGGGAGGTTCTTTACAATGAGCAGTTCTTC. It translates to CASSFREVLYNEQFF.